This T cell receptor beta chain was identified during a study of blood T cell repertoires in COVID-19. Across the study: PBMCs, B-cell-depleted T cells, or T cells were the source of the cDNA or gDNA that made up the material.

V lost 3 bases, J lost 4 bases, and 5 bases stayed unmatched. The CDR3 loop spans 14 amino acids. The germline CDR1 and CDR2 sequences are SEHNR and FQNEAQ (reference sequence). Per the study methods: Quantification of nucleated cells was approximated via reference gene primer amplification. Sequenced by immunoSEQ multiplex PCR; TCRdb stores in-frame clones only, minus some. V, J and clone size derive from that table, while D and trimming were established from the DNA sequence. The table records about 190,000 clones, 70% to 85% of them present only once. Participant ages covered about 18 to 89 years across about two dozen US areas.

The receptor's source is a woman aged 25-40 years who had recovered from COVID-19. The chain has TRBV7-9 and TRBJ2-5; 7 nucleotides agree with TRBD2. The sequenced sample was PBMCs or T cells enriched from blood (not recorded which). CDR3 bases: TGTGCCAGCAGCTTCGGGGGGACTATAGAGACCCAGTACTTC. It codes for CASSFGGTIETQYF.